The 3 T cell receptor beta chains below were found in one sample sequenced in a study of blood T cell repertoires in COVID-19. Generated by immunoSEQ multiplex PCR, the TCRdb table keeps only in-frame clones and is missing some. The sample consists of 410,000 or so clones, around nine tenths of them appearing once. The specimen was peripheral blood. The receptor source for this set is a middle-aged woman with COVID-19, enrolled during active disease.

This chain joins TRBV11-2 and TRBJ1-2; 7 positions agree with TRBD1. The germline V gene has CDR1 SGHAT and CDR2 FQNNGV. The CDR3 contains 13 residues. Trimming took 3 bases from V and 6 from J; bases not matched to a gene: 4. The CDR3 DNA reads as TGTGCCAGCAGCTTCTTAGGGGGCAATGGCTACACCTTC. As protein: CASSFLGGNGYTF.

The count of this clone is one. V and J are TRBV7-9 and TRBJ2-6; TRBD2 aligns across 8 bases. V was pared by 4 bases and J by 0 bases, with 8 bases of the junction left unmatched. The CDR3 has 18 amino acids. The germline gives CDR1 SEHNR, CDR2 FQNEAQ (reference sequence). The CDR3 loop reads CASSSLAGSSSGANVLTF. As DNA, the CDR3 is TGTGCCAGCAGCTCATTAGCGGGATCAAGCTCTGGGGCCAACGTCCTGACTTTC.

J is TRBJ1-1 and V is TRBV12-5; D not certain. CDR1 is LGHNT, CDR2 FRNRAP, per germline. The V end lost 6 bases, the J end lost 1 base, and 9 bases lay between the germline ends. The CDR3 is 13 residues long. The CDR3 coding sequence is TGTGCTAGTGGCCCGTTAGAGAACACTGAAGCTTTCTTT. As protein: CASGPLENTEAFF. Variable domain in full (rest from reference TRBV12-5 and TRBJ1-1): DARVTQTPRHKVTEMGQEVTMRCQPILGHNTVFWYRQTMMQGLELLAYFRNRAPLDDSGMPKDRFSAEMPDATLATLKIQPSEPRDSAVYFCASGPLENTEAFFGQGTRLTVV.